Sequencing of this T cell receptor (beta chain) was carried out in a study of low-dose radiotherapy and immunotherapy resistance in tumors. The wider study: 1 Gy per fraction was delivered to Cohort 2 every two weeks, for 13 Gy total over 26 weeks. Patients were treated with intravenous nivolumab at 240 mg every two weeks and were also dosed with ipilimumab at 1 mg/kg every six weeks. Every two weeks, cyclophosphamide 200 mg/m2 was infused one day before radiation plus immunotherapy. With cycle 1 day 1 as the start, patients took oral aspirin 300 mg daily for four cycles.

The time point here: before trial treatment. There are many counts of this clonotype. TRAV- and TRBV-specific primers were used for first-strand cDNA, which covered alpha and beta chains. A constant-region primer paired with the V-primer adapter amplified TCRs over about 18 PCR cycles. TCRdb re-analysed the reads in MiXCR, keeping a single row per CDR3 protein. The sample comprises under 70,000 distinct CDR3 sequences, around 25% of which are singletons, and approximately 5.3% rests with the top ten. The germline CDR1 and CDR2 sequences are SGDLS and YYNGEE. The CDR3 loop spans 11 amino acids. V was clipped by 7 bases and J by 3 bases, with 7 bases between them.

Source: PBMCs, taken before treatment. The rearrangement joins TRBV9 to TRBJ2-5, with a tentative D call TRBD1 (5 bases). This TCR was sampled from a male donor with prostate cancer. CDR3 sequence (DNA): TGTGCCAGCGGCAGGGAAGAGACCCAGTACTTC. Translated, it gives CASGREETQYF.